This entry features one TCR beta chain sequence. These data are taken from a study of blood T cell repertoires in COVID-19. The data were produced by immunoSEQ multiplex PCR, yet TCRdb's version contains in-frame clones alone and is incomplete. The data show about 78,000 clones, with approximately 92% seen just once and roughly 0.78% held by the top ten. From germline, CDR1 is MNHEY and CDR2 SVGAGI. The V gene lost 7 bases and the J gene lost 3 bases, with 18 bases spanning the gap. The CDR3 consists of 15 residues. This TCR derives from a woman older than 75 with acute or convalescent COVID-19. V gene TRBV6-5 combines with J gene TRBJ1-2; no clear D. Input material: peripheral blood. The CDR3 loop is CASIRGRGADYGYTF. CDR3 coding DNA: TGTGCCAGCATCCGGGGTCGGGGAGCGGACTATGGCTACACCTTC.